These 11 T cell receptor beta chains originate from one sample sequenced in a study of T cells in narcolepsy (dated by TCRdb to 2016 to 2018). Library generation was performed with the immunoSEQ multiplex PCR assay. The clones in this table, taken by TCRdb from immuneACCESS, are in-frame only. Not every clone is retained; where verified, under half of the shortfall comes from an unresolved V gene, and the cause of the rest is unknown. Recorded for this sample are about 21,000 clones; around 90% of them occurred a single time. The ten largest clones capture under 1.4% of the sample. Sequencing input: CD45RA- memory CD4+ T cells from PBMCs. The intended sense of this specimen's cell subset or site label: memory T cells sorted ex vivo from peripheral blood. Receptor source: a human donor with narcolepsy.

V is TRBV19 and J is TRBJ2-2; D not certain. Germline V gene lookup returns CDR1 LNHDA and CDR2 SQIVND (reference sequence). This CDR3 is built from 14 residues. Trimming left V 7 bases short and J 0 bases short, with 9 bases between. In DNA form, the CDR3 reads TGTGCCAGTAAAACAAAAACGAACACCGGGGAGCTGTTTTTT. This codes for CASKTKTNTGELFF.

This chain uses TRBV11-3 with TRBJ2-1; TRBD2 aligns across 16 bases. The germline V gene has CDR1 SGHNT and CDR2 YENEEA. CDR3 length: 19 amino acids. The J segment lost 7 bases and the V segment lost 5 bases, leaving 14 bases of the junction unmatched. CDR3 DNA sequence: TGTGCCAGCAGCCGCTCATCGGGACTAGCGGGAGGGCCGGTGAATGAGCAGTTCTTC. Translated, it gives CASSRSSGLAGGPVNEQFF.

V and J are TRBV18 and TRBJ2-7, with D perhaps matching TRBD1 (5 bases). V was pared by 3 bases and J by 3 bases, with 9 bases between. CDR3 size: 13 residues. CDR1 and CDR2 (germline): KGHSH, LQKENI. The CDR3 protein is CASSPPDSYEQYF. The CDR3 nucleotides read TGTGCCAGCTCACCCCCAGACAGCTACGAGCAGTACTTC.

The chain uses TRBV6-1 and TRBJ2-6; D unclear. Per the germline V gene, CDR1 is MNHNS and CDR2 is SASEGT. The V end lost 7 bases, the J end lost 0 bases, and 4 bases lay between the germline ends. The CDR3 contains 13 residues. Written as DNA, the CDR3 is TGTGCCAGCATTAACTCTGGGGCCAACGTCCTGACTTTC. Translation: CASINSGANVLTF.

The chain combines TRBV25-1 with TRBJ1-4; possibly TRBD1 for D (6 bases). The length of the CDR3 is 14 residues. With 4 bases removed from V and 7 bases from J, the gap between germline ends came to 13 bases. CDR1 is MGHDK, CDR2 SYGVNS, per germline. This CDR3 reads CASSGRGTGEKLFF. The CDR3 coding sequence is TGTGCCAGCAGTGGCAGGGGAACGGGTGAAAAACTGTTTTTT.

V usage is TRBV5-1 and J usage is TRBJ2-5; 9 nucleotides align to TRBD1. Germline-derived CDR1 and CDR2 are SGHRS and YFSETQ. The length of the CDR3 is 16 residues. V lost 3 bases and J lost 5; bases outside the gene matches: 11. The CDR3: CASSSSGQGRGETQYF. The CDR3, as DNA: TGCGCCAGCAGCTCCTCGGGACAGGGCCGGGGGGAGACCCAGTACTTC.

DNA for the CDR3: TGTGCCAGCAGCCCGTGGACAGCCAATAACTATGGCTACACCTTC. Translation: CASSPWTANNYGYTF. The genes are TRBV6-1 and TRBJ1-2, with a weak D call TRBD1 (6 bases). Looked up from germline, CDR1 is MNHNS and CDR2 is SASEGT. The CDR3 runs 15 residues. Deletions cut 6 bases from V and 1 base from J, with 15 bases between.

The chain is built from TRBV25-1 and TRBJ1-1; 9 nucleotides align to TRBD1. Trimming took 6 bases from V and 7 from J; bases not matched to a gene: 6. CDR3 length: 13 residues. Germline V lookup: CDR1 MGHDK, CDR2 SYGVNS. CDR3 sequence: CASSHRGRGEAFF. For the CDR3, the DNA is TGTGCCAGCAGCCACAGGGGGCGAGGTGAAGCTTTCTTT. Using reference TRBV25-1 and TRBJ1-1 for the parts outside the CDR3, the full variable domain is EADIYQTPRYLVIGTGKKITLECSQTMGHDKMYWYQQDPGMELHLIHYSYGVNSTEKGDLSSESTVSRIRTEHFPLTLESARPSHTSQYLCASSHRGRGEAFFGQGTRLTVV.

This chain connects TRBV6-1 to TRBJ2-5; 12 positions agree with TRBD2. The CDR3 covers 16 residues. Germline trimming cut 2 bases from V and 5 bases from J; bases unmatched to any gene: 6. Germline V gene data show CDR1 as MNHNS and CDR2 as SASEGT. CDR3 sequence reads: CASSEPRLAGGETQYF. The CDR3 DNA is TGTGCCAGCAGTGAACCCCGGCTAGCGGGAGGGGAGACCCAGTACTTC.

V and J are TRBV4-1 and TRBJ2-1; a weak D match, TRBD2 (6 bases). This CDR3 is built from 16 residues. Trimming cost V 3 bases and J 9 bases, with 21 bases left between them. Germline-derived CDR1 and CDR2 are MGHRA and YSYEKL. This chain's CDR3 is CASSQAGTSTLLEQFF. The CDR3 nucleotides are TGCGCCAGCAGCCAGGCGGGGACTTCCACTCTACTTGAGCAGTTCTTC.

V gene TRBV5-5 combines with J gene TRBJ2-2; 8 bases line up with TRBD2. CDR3 size: 16 residues. The trim removed 1 base at V and 2 bases at J, leaving 4 bases unmatched. Germline-derived CDR1 and CDR2 are SGHKS and YYEKEE (reference sequence). The CDR3 nucleotides are TGTGCCAGCAGCTTGTTTAGCGGGATCAACACCGGGGAGCTGTTTTTT. It translates to CASSLFSGINTGELFF.